This T cell receptor beta chain was sequenced in a study of T cells in Graves' hyperthyroidism and ophthalmopathy. Amplified TCR beta CDR3 regions derived from RNA transcripts. The HTBI primer set served for first-round RT-PCR of the TCR CDR3. TCRdb reprocessed the multiplex PCR reads with MiXCR, giving one entry per CDR3 protein. The repertoire holds 94,000 or so distinct CDR3 sequences, with over 50% as singletons. Calling Graves' hyperthyroidism stable meant ophthalmopathy did not progress within 18 months. The sequenced sample was blood. This sequence was found in a woman between 40 and 55 years old with Graves' hyperthyroidism.

The CDR3 nucleotides are TGTGCCAGCAGTAAACTAGCGAGGTACGAGCAGTACTTC. Translated, it gives CASSKLARYEQYF. J is TRBJ2-7 and V is TRBV2, with TRBD2 matching over 7 bases. The length of the CDR3 is 13 residues. Germline V gene data show CDR1 as SNHLY and CDR2 as FYNNEI. Trimming took 5 bases from V and 4 from J; bases not matched to a gene: 5.